Listed here are 18 T cell receptor beta chains from one sample, sequenced in a study of blood T cell repertoires in COVID-19. Only in-frame clones appear in the TCRdb table, and some are missing; sequencing was by immunoSEQ multiplex PCR. The sample carries 120,000 to 150,000 clones, roughly 79% recorded once. The sequencing input was peripheral blood. These receptors were obtained from a human donor with acute or convalescent COVID-19. The donor label of this sample is uncertain.

V is TRBV5-4 and J is TRBJ2-3, with D possibly being TRBD1 (6 bases). V was trimmed by 3 bases and J by 7 bases, leaving 18 bases between them. The CDR3 loop spans 15 amino acids. Per germline, CDR1 SGHNT and CDR2 YYREEE (reference sequence). The CDR3 sequence: CASSSFGSGANTQYF. DNA for the CDR3: TGTGCCAGCAGCTCGTTTGGGTCAGGGGCGAATACGCAGTATTTT.

This chain links TRBV2 with TRBJ1-3; TRBD1 is a possible D gene (6 bases). Trimming left V 4 bases short and J 4 bases short, with 8 bases between. Per the germline V gene, CDR1 is SNHLY and CDR2 is FYNNEI. This CDR3 is 13 amino acids long. The CDR3 coding sequence is TGTGCCAGCAGTGGGACAGCCGGAAACACCATATATTTT. It specifies CASSGTAGNTIYF.

This rearrangement joins TRBV30 to TRBJ2-3; possible D gene TRBD2, 5 bases. Per germline, CDR1 GTSNPN and CDR2 SVGIG (reference sequence). The CDR3 loop spans 12 amino acids. V was shortened by 8 bases and J by 0 bases, with 9 bases between the two germline ends. In DNA form, the CDR3 reads TGTGCCGGGCGGGCTAGCACAGATACGCAGTATTTT. Its protein is CAGRASTDTQYF.

This chain connects TRBV11-3 to TRBJ2-1; TRBD2 aligns across 7 bases. CDR3 length: 13 amino acids. The trim removed 5 bases at V and 5 bases at J, leaving 3 bases unmatched. CDR1 SGHNT and CDR2 YENEEA come from the germline V gene. CDR3 residues: CASSRGTNNEQFF. The CDR3 DNA reads as TGTGCCAGCAGCCGCGGGACTAACAATGAGCAGTTCTTC. Using reference TRBV11-3 and TRBJ2-1 for the parts outside the CDR3, the full variable domain is EAGVVQSPRYKIIEKKQPVAFWCNPISGHNTLYWYLQNLGQGPELLIRYENEEAVDDSQLPKDRFSAERLKGVDSTLKIQPAELGDSAVYLCASSRGTNNEQFFGPGTRLTVL.

This clone was seen just once. The chain is built from TRBV6-5 and TRBJ1-2; D not resolved. Trimming shortened V by 4 bases and J by 5 bases, and 8 bases separated the two germline ends. Germline V lookup: CDR1 MNHEY, CDR2 SVGAGI. This CDR3 spans 12 amino acids. CDR3 sequence: CASSLDIYGYTF. CDR3 coding DNA: TGTGCCAGCAGTTTAGACATATATGGCTACACCTTC.

This chain uses TRBV12-3 or TRBV12-4 with TRBJ2-3, with unresolved D. The CDR3 loop spans 12 amino acids. V was clipped by 2 bases and J by 5 bases, with 5 bases between them. The CDR3 here is CASSLIGDTQYF. The CDR3 bases are TGTGCCAGCAGTTTAATCGGAGATACGCAGTATTTT.

V usage is TRBV24-1 and J usage is TRBJ1-5; TRBD1 matches 8 bases. Germline assignment: CDR1 KGHDR and CDR2 SFDVKD. Germline trimming cut 5 bases from V and 2 bases from J; bases unmatched to any gene: 7. The CDR3 extends over 16 amino acids. In DNA, the CDR3 is TGTGCCACCAGTGCCCACACAGGGGGTGGCAATCAGCCCCAGCATTTT. Amino acid sequence: CATSAHTGGGNQPQHF.

The chain is built from TRBV6-5 and TRBJ2-7; TRBD2 might be the D (6 bases). V was pared by 4 bases and J by 1 base, with 8 bases between. The CDR3 is made up of 13 amino acids. The germline V gene encodes CDR1 MNHEY and CDR2 SVGAGI. The CDR3 bases are TGTGCCAGCAGTTGCGGGGCTTCCTACGAGCAGTACGTC. Translation gives CASSCGASYEQYV.

V gene TRBV12-3 or TRBV12-4 combines with J gene TRBJ1-1; D unclear. V dropped 8 bases and J dropped 4 bases, with 8 bases sitting between them. There are 11 residues in the CDR3. CDR3 residues: CASAFGTEAFF. DNA of the CDR3: TGTGCCAGCGCCTTCGGCACTGAAGCTTTCTTT.

The V and J genes are TRBV29-1 and TRBJ2-3, with 8 bases identical to TRBD2. V dropped 6 bases and J dropped 0; count of bases not matched to a gene: 11. Per the germline V gene, CDR1 is SQVTM and CDR2 is ANQGSEA. CDR3 length equals 16 residues. Here the CDR3 reads CSVKGGGPFSTDTQYF. Written as DNA, the CDR3 is TGCAGCGTAAAGGGCGGGGGGCCCTTCAGCACAGATACGCAGTATTTT.

DNA of the CDR3: TGTGCCAGCAGTCCAGACAGGGGCATGAACACTGAAGCTTTCTTT. Amino acid sequence: CASSPDRGMNTEAFF. The chain uses TRBV27 and TRBJ1-1, with TRBD1 matching 8 bases. There are 15 residues in the CDR3. After removal of 5 bases from V and 0 bases from J, the junction contained 5 bases not matched to a gene. Germline CDR1 and CDR2: MNHEY and SMNVEV (reference sequence).

This clone has only a few counts. CDR3 amino acids: CASLRTGVMNTEAFF. Here the CDR3 DNA reads TGTGCCAGCCTCAGGACAGGAGTCATGAACACTGAAGCTTTCTTT. The chain carries TRBV7-9 and TRBJ1-1; 7 bases are shared with TRBD1. CDR3 size: 15 residues. Looked up from germline, CDR1 is SEHNR and CDR2 is FQNEAQ (reference sequence). Germline trimming cut 8 bases from V and 0 bases from J; bases unmatched to any gene: 9.

The chain has TRBV7-2 and TRBJ2-2, with D possibly being TRBD2 (5 bases). CDR3 length: 15 amino acids. V was cut by 1 base and J by 6 bases, with 12 bases left in between. Germline V gene data show CDR1 as SGHTA and CDR2 as FQGNSA. The CDR3 loop is CASSLELFSAGELFF. The CDR3 DNA sequence: TGTGCCAGCAGCTTAGAACTGTTTAGCGCCGGGGAGCTGTTTTTT.

The rearrangement joins TRBV5-4 to TRBJ2-3, with 9 bases aligning to TRBD2. CDR1 is SGHNT and CDR2 is YYREEE in the germline V gene (reference sequence). The CDR3 runs to 18 residues. Germline trimming cut 4 bases from V and 0 bases from J; bases unmatched to any gene: 12. The CDR3 DNA follows: TGTGCCAGCAGCCCCCCCGGCGGGGGGGCATCGAGCACAGATACGCAGTATTTT. Its protein is CASSPPGGGASSTDTQYF.

J is TRBJ2-2 and V is TRBV19; the match to TRBD2 covers 8 bases. CDR3 length: 17 residues. The ends lost 5 bases at V and 5 bases at J; junction bases unmatched: 13. Germline V gene data show CDR1 as LNHDA and CDR2 as SQIVND (reference sequence). Here the CDR3 DNA reads TGTGCCAGTAGTTTCCGCGGGGGGCCCGGGTGGACCGGGGAGCTGTTTTTT. Protein sequence: CASSFRGGPGWTGELFF.

The J gene is TRBJ2-2, the V gene TRBV9, with a possible D match to TRBD2 (5 bases). Trimming took 3 bases from V and 1 from J, leaving 13 bases between them. Germline CDR1 and CDR2: SGDLS and YYNGEE. This CDR3 has 16 residues. CDR3 residues: CASSAWASRNTGELFF. In nucleotides, the CDR3 is TGTGCCAGCAGCGCGTGGGCTAGCAGGAACACCGGGGAGCTGTTTTTT.

This chain uses TRBV24-1 with TRBJ2-3; D is possibly TRBD1 (6 bases). This CDR3 has 14 amino acids. Trimming stripped 2 bases from V and 4 bases from J, with 9 bases between. Germline V gene data show CDR1 as KGHDR and CDR2 as SFDVKD. CDR3 coding DNA: TGTGCCACCAGTGATTATGGGGGCCCAGATACGCAGTATTTT. Protein product: CATSDYGGPDTQYF.

J is TRBJ1-6 and V is TRBV10-3; weak D call: TRBD1 (6 bases). Germline CDR1 ENHRY, CDR2 SYGVKD. Trimming took off 6 bases at V and 10 bases at J, with 13 bases between the two ends. The CDR3 is 13 residues long. The CDR3 reads CAISPGTWSPLHF. The DNA for the CDR3 is TGTGCCATCAGCCCCGGGACATGGTCACCCCTCCACTTT.